This T cell receptor beta chain stems from a study of blood T cell repertoires in COVID-19. CDR3 length equals 14 residues. V lost 1 base to trimming and J lost 3 bases; unmatched junction nucleotides: 2. The germline V gene has CDR1 SGHTS and CDR2 YDEGEE. Data came from immunoSEQ multiplex PCR; TCRdb stores just in-frame clones and leaves some out. The sample shows around 100,000 clones, approximately 85% of them seen only once. Material for sequencing was peripheral blood. This chain uses TRBV5-8 with TRBJ2-7; TRBD1 agrees at 9 bases. This TCR was recovered from an older man with acute or convalescent COVID-19. In nucleotides, the CDR3 is TGTGCCAGCAGCTTGACAGGGGGCTACTACGAGCAGTACTTC. This sequence encodes CASSLTGGYYEQYF.